The rows below give T cell receptor beta chains drawn from one sample of a study of T cells in Graves' hyperthyroidism and ophthalmopathy. TCRdb re-called the multiplex PCR reads with MiXCR, one entry per CDR3 protein. The sample yields 500,000 or so distinct CDR3 sequences, about 15% seen once. Sample: blood. These receptors all stem from a woman aged 18-29 years with Graves' ophthalmopathy. CDR3s include the opening cysteine and the closing phenylalanine or tryptophan. A D gene is named only where the DNA matches it firmly. Clone sizes are given selectively: once, few, many, or a class where the clone is expanded.

>NA|TRBV19|TRBJ1-5|19|NA
TGTGCCAGTAGTATAGATAGGTCAGTGGGCAGTCTTAGCAATCAGCCCCAGCATTTT
CASSIDRSVGSLSNQPQHF
>NA|TRBV28|TRBJ2-5|11|TRBD1
TGTGCCAGCAGTTTCGGAGACAGGGGTTACTTC
CASSFGDRGYF
>NA|TRBV20-1|TRBJ1-1|15|NA
TGCAGTGCTAGAGTTGAAGGGAATTGGAACACTGAAGCTTTCTTT
CSARVEGNWNTEAFF
>many|TRBV3-1|TRBJ1-1|16|NA
TGTGCCAGCAGCCAAGAACTCAGGGCAGGGAGGGCTGAAGCTTTCTTT
CASSQELRAGRAEAFF
>many|TRBV2|TRBJ2-7|15|NA
TGTGCCAGCAGTGAAGCGGGACCGAGGGCCTACGAGCAGTACTTC
CASSEAGPRAYEQYF
>many|TRBV12-3/TRBV12-4|TRBJ2-3|14|NA
TGTGCCAGCAGTTTTTTAGAGAGCACAGATACGCAGTATTTT
CASSFLESTDTQYF
>many|TRBV27|TRBJ2-7|16|NA
TGTGCCAGCAGTATCAATCAGAGGGGAATCGCCTACGAGCAGTACTTC
CASSINQRGIAYEQYF
>NA|TRBV9|TRBJ2-3|16|TRBD2
TGTGCCAGCAGCGTCGAGACTAGCGGGAGTCTCGATACGCAGTATTTT
CASSVETSGSLDTQYF
>NA|TRBV6-4|TRBJ2-3|14|NA
TGTGCCAGCAGTGAGGGACATAGCACAGATACGCAGTATTTT
CASSEGHSTDTQYF
>few|TRBV29-1|TRBJ2-1|15|TRBD2
TGCAGCGGGGTAGGACTAGCGGGGGGATACAATGAGCAGTTCTTC
CSGVGLAGGYNEQFF
>many|TRBV3-1|TRBJ1-1|16|NA
TGTGCCAGCAGCCAAGAATACTCAGATATGAACACTGAAGCTTTCTTT
CASSQEYSDMNTEAFF
>many|TRBV12-3/TRBV12-4|TRBJ1-6|16|NA
TGTGCCAGCAGTTTATCAGGGGAAAACGGGAATTCACCCCTCCACTTT
CASSLSGENGNSPLHF
>many|TRBV11-3|TRBJ2-1|16|TRBD2
TGTGCCAGCAGCTTAGGGTTACTAGCGGGAGAAGATGAGCAGTTCTTC
CASSLGLLAGEDEQFF
>few|TRBV28|TRBJ2-7|14|NA
TGTGCCAGCAGTTTATCAATAGGGGGCTACGAGCAGTACTTC
CASSLSIGGYEQYF
>many|TRBV7-9|TRBJ2-1|13|NA
TGTGCCAGCAGCTTAGGGGGTTGGAATGAGCAGTTCTTC
CASSLGGWNEQFF
>NA|TRBV27|TRBJ1-1|16|TRBD1
TGTGCCTCTCAACCGGGACAGGCCGTAGTGAGCGCTGAAGCTTTCTTT
CASQPGQAVVSAEAFF
>few|TRBV28|TRBJ1-2|12|NA
TGTGCCAGCAGTCGTTCGGGCTATGGCTACACCTTC
CASSRSGYGYTF
>NA|TRBV28|TRBJ2-7|15|TRBD1
TGTGCCAGCAGTTTGATTGGGTGGACAGGGGGAGAGCAGTACTTC
CASSLIGWTGGEQYF
>many|TRBV20-1|TRBJ2-7|16|TRBD2
TGCAGTGCTAGTGTCCTTAGCGGGAGCCCCTCCTACGAGCAGTACTTC
CSASVLSGSPSYEQYF
>NA|TRBV5-5|TRBJ1-1|17|TRBD1
TGTGCCAGCAGCTTGGGGGGGACAGGGGGCGGAAGGACTGAAGCTTTCTTT
CASSLGGTGGGRTEAFF
>NA|TRBV7-3|TRBJ2-1|15|NA
TGTGCCAGCAGCTTACGGGGGACCTCCTACAATGAGCAGTTCTTC
CASSLRGTSYNEQFF
>few|TRBV20-1|TRBJ2-3|12|NA
TGCAGTGCTAGAAATATAGCAGATACGCAGTATTTT
CSARNIADTQYF
>NA|TRBV12-3/TRBV12-4|TRBJ2-1|15|TRBD2
TGTGCCAGCAGTGAATTCGTGGGAGGGCGGGGGGAGCAGTTCTTC
CASSEFVGGRGEQFF
>NA|TRBV11-2|TRBJ2-2|14|TRBD1
TGTGCCAGCAGCCAAGGGGGCGGCACCGGGGAGCTGTTTTTT
CASSQGGGTGELFF
>many|TRBV7-9|TRBJ1-1|13|NA
TGTGCCAGCAGCTCTGGCAGGGTCACTGAAGCTTTCTTT
CASSSGRVTEAFF
>NA|TRBV6-2/TRBV6-3|TRBJ2-7|16|TRBD2
TGTGCCAGCAGTTACTCGCGACGGGAGGTCTCCTACGAGCAGTACTTC
CASSYSRREVSYEQYF
>few|TRBV6-1|TRBJ1-1|14|NA
TGTGCCAGCAGCCTACAGCGATCGAACACTGAAGCTTTCTTT
CASSLQRSNTEAFF
>NA|TRBV27|TRBJ1-1|14|NA
TGTGCCAGCAGTTTATTTGTTCGGGGCGCTGAAGCTTTCTTT
CASSLFVRGAEAFF
>few|TRBV9|TRBJ2-7|14|NA
TGTGCCAGCAGCGTAGGCCCTAGCTCCTACGAGCAGTACTTC
CASSVGPSSYEQYF
>NA|TRBV3-1|TRBJ1-2|16|NA
TGTGCCAGCAGCCAAGAAAATCGGGGCTCTTATGGTGGCTACATCTTC
CASSQENRGSYGGYIF
>many|TRBV12-3/TRBV12-4|TRBJ2-2|13|NA
TGTGCCAGCAGTTTTCAGTTCACCGGGGAGCTGTTTTTT
CASSFQFTGELFF
>few|TRBV5-1|TRBJ2-7|14|NA
TGCGCCAGCAGCCTAACCGCGAACGGCTACGAGCAGTACTTC
CASSLTANGYEQYF
>few|TRBV7-8|TRBJ1-3|14|NA
TGTGCCAGCAGCTTAGGACAGGATGGAAACACCATATATTTT
CASSLGQDGNTIYF
>NA|TRBV27|TRBJ2-1|17|TRBD2
TGTGCCAGCAGTACAGACTTTAGCGGGAGCTCCTACAATGAGCAGTTCTTC
CASSTDFSGSSYNEQFF
>many|TRBV27|TRBJ1-2|15|NA
TGTGCCAGCAGTTTATCGGCGGCAGGGTATCAAGGCTACACCTTC
CASSLSAAGYQGYTF
>many|TRBV12-3/TRBV12-4|TRBJ1-1|14|TRBD1
TGTGCCAGCAGTTTAGAGGGGGCGCAAACTGAAGCTTTCTTT
CASSLEGAQTEAFF
>NA|TRBV11-2|TRBJ1-1|17|NA
TGTGCCAGCAGCCCTACGGTTGGACTAGCGGGGGGGCGACGGACTTTCTTT
CASSPTVGLAGGRRTFF
>NA|TRBV6-1|TRBJ1-2|14|TRBD1
TGTGCCAGCAGTCCCGGGACAGGGTCGGCTGGCTACACCTTC
CASSPGTGSAGYTF
>many|TRBV3-1|TRBJ1-1|14|NA
TGTGCCAGCAGGGGAGACAGGATAAACACTGAAGCTTTCTTT
CASRGDRINTEAFF
>many|TRBV11-3|TRBJ2-7|15|TRBD1
TGTGCCAGCAGCTTAGGAGGACAGGGTGCCCACGAGCAGTACTTC
CASSLGGQGAHEQYF
>many|TRBV7-8|TRBJ2-7|13|NA
TGTGCCAGCAGCTTAGCGCAGAGGGCCGAGCAGTACTTC
CASSLAQRAEQYF
>NA|TRBV10-3|TRBJ1-1|14|TRBD1
TGTGCCATCAGGCAGGGGGTGAGTGAGACTGAAGCTTTCTTT
CAIRQGVSETEAFF
>once|TRBV10-3|TRBJ1-2|14|NA
TGTGCCGTCCAACCGGGACAACTTAACTATGGCTACACCTTC
CAVQPGQLNYGYTF
>many|TRBV7-9|TRBJ1-2|18|TRBD1
TGTGCCAGCAGCTTAGCGAAAGGGGGCCTATCAACTAACTATGGCTACACCTTC
CASSLAKGGLSTNYGYTF
>many|TRBV10-2|TRBJ1-2|15|NA
TGCGCCAGCAGTGAGTCGGGGACCCCAGGCCATGGCTACACCTTC
CASSESGTPGHGYTF
>many|TRBV9|TRBJ1-1|13|NA
TGTGCCAGCAGCGTAGGCGGCAGCACTGAAGCTTTCTTT
CASSVGGSTEAFF
>NA|TRBV9|TRBJ2-2|15|TRBD1
TGTGCCAGCAGCGCCACGACAGGGGTGACCGGGGAGCTGTTTTTT
CASSATTGVTGELFF
>many|TRBV28|TRBJ1-5|15|NA
TGTGCCAGCAGGTCAACAGGGTCAAGCAATCAGCCCCAGCATTTT
CASRSTGSSNQPQHF
>NA|TRBV7-3|TRBJ1-5|16|TRBD1
TGTGCCAGCAGCTTAGAACAGGGGGGCCTTTTTCAGCCCCAGCATTTT
CASSLEQGGLFQPQHF
>NA|TRBV5-6|TRBJ2-1|15|NA
TGTGCCAGCAGCCCTCCAAGCGTCCCCTACAATGAGCAGTTCTTC
CASSPPSVPYNEQFF
>few|TRBV20-1|TRBJ2-1|14|TRBD2
TGCAGTGCTCCCGGGACTAGCGGTTCCAATGAGCAGTTCTTC
CSAPGTSGSNEQFF
>few|TRBV9|TRBJ1-1|15|NA
TGTGCCAGCAGCGTCCGGACGGATATGAACACTGAAGCTTTCTTT
CASSVRTDMNTEAFF